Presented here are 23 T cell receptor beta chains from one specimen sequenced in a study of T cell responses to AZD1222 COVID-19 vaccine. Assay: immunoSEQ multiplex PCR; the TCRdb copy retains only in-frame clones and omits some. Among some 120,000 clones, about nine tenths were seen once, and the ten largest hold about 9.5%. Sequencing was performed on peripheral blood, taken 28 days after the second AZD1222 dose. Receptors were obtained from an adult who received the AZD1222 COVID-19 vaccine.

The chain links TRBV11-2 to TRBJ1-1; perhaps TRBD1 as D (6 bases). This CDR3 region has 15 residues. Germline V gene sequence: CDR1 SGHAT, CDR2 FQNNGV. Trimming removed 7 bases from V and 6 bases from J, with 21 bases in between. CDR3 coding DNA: TGTGCCAGCAACGGAAATCTAGGGGCAGGGGCTGAAGCTTTCTTT. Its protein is CASNGNLGAGAEAFF.

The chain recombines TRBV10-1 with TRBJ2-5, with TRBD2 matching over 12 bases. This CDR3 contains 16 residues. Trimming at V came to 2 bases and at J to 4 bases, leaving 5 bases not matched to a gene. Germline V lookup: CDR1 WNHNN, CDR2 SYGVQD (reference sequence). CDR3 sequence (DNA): TGCGCCAGCAGTGAGCTACCACTAGCGGGAGGAGAGACCCAGTACTTC. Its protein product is CASSELPLAGGETQYF.

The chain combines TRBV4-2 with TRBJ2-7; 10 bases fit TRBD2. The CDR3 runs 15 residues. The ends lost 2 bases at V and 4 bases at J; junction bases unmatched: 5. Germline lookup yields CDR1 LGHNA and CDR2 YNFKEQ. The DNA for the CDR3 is TGTGCCAGCAGCCAAATCGTGGGACTAGCGTACGAGCAGTACTTC. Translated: CASSQIVGLAYEQYF.

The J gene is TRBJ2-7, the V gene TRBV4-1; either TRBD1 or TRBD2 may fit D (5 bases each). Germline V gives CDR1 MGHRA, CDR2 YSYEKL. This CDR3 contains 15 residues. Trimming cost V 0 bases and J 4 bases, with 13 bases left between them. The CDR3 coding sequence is TGCGCCAGCAGCCAAGATTCAGGGAGCAAGTACGAGCAGTACTTC. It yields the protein CASSQDSGSKYEQYF.

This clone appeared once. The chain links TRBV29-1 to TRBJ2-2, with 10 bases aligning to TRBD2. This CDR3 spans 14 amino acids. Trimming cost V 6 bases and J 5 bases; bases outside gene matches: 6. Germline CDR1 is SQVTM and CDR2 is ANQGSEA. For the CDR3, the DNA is TGCAGCGTCCTGACTAGCGGGTCTACCGGGGAGCTGTTTTTT. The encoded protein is CSVLTSGSTGELFF.

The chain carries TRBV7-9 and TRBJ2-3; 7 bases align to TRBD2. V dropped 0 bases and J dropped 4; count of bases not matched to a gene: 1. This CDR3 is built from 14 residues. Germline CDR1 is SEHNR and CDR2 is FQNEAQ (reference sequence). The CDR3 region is CASSLAGGSDTQYF. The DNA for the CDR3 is TGTGCCAGCAGCTTAGCGGGAGGGTCAGATACGCAGTATTTT. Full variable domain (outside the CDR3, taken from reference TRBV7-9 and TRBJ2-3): DTGVSQNPRHKITKRGQNVTFRCDPISEHNRLYWYRQTLGQGPEFLTYFQNEAQLEKSRLLSDRFSAERPKGSFSTLEIQRTEQGDSAMYLCASSLAGGSDTQYFGPGTRLTVL.

The CDR3 DNA follows: TGTGCCATCACGGAGAGGTGGGACAGAGAAGCTTTCTTT. Translation gives CAITERWDREAFF. The chain is built from TRBV10-3 and TRBJ1-1; 7 positions match TRBD1. Per the germline V gene, CDR1 is ENHRY and CDR2 is SYGVKD. This CDR3 comprises 13 residues. After removal of 7 bases from V and 8 bases from J, the junction contained 10 bases not matched to a gene.

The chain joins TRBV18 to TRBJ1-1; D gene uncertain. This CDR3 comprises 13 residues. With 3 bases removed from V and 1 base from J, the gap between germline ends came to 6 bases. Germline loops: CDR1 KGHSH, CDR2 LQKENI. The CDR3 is CASSPSGNTEAFF. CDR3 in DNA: TGTGCCAGCTCACCGTCGGGGAACACTGAAGCTTTCTTT.

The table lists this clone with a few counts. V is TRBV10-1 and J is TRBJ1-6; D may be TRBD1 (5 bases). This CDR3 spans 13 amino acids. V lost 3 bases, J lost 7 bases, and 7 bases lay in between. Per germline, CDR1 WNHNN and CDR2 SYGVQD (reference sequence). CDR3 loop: CASSEGENSPLHF. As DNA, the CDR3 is TGCGCCAGCAGTGAAGGGGAGAATTCACCCCTCCACTTT.

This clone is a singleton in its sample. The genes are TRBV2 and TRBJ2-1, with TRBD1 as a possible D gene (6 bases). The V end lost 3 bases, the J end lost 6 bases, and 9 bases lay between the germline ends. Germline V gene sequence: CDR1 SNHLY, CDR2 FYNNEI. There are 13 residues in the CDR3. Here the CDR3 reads CASSEGQTNEQFF. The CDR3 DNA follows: TGTGCCAGCAGTGAGGGACAAACCAATGAGCAGTTCTTC.

CDR3 sequence reads: CASSSLAGGRQDTQYF. The CDR3 DNA reads TGTGCCAGCAGCTCTCTAGCGGGGGGGCGTCAAGATACGCAGTATTTT. The chain links TRBV5-8 to TRBJ2-3; the match to TRBD2 covers 12 bases. The CDR3 contains 16 residues. J lost 5 bases, V lost 3 bases, and 7 bases had no gene match. Per germline, CDR1 SGHTS and CDR2 YDEGEE.

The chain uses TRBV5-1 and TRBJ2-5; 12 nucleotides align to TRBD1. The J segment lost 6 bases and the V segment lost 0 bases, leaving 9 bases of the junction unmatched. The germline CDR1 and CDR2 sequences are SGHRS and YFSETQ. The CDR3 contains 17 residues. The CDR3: CASSLVGTGGIGKTQYF. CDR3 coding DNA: TGCGCCAGCAGCTTGGTGGGGACAGGGGGCATCGGGAAGACCCAGTACTTC.

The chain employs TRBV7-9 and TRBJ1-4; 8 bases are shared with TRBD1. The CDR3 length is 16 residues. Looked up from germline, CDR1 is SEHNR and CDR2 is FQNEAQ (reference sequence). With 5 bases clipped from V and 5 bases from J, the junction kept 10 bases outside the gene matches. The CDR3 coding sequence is TGTGCCAGCAGCGCCCTAGGACAGGGATCGAATGAAAAACTGTTTTTT. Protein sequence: CASSALGQGSNEKLFF.

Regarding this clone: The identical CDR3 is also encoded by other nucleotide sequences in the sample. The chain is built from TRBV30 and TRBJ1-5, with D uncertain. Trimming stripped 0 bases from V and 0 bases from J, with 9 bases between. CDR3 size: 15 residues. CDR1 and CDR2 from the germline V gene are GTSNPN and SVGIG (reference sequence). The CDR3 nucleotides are TGTGCCTGGAGTGTAGGAGCTTATAGCAATCAGCCCCAGCATTTT. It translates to CAWSVGAYSNQPQHF.

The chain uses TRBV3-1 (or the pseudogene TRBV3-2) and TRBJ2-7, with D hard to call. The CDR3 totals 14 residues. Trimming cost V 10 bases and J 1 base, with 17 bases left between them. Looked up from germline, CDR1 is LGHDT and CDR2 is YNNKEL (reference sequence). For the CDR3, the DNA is TGTGCCAACCCGCGCTCCGTCAGGTCCTACGAGCAGTACTTC. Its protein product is CANPRSVRSYEQYF.

CDR3 bases: TGTGCCAGCAGCGTAGGGGGACTAGACTATACCTACAATGAGCAGTTCTTC. It specifies CASSVGGLDYTYNEQFF. The V gene is TRBV9, the J gene TRBJ2-1, with 8 bases identical to TRBD2. With V trimmed by 0 bases and J by 2 bases, 7 bases remained unmatched. Germline V gives CDR1 SGDLS, CDR2 YYNGEE. CDR3 size: 17 residues.

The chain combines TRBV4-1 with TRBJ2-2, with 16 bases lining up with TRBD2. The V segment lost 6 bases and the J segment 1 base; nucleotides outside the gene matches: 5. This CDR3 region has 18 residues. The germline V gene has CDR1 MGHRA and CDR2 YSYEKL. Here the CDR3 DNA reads TGCGCCAGCAGGAAGGGACTAGCGGGAGGGAAGAACACCGGGGAGCTGTTTTTT. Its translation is CASRKGLAGGKNTGELFF.

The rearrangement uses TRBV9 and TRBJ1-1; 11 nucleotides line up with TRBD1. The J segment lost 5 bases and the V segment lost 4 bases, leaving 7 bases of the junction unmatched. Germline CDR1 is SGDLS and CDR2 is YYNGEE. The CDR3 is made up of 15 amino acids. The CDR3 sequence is CASSPRDRGETEAFF. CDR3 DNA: TGTGCCAGCAGCCCACGGGACAGGGGGGAGACTGAAGCTTTCTTT. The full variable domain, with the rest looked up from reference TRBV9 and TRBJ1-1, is DSGVTQTPKHLITATGQRVTLRCSPRSGDLSVYWYQQSLDQGLQFLIQYYNGEERAKGNILERFSAQQFPDLHSELNLSSLELGDSALYFCASSPRDRGETEAFFGQGTRLTVV.

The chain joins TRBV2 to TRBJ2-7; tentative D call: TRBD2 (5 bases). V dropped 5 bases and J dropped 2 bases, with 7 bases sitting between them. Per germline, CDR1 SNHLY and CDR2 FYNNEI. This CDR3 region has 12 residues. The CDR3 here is CASSRRTYEQYF. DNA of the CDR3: TGTGCCAGCAGTCGGAGGACCTACGAGCAGTACTTC. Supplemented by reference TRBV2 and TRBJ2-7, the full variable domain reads EPEVTQTPSHQVTQMGQEVILRCVPISNHLYFYWYRQILGQKVEFLVSFYNNEISEKSEIFDDQFSVERPDGSNFTLKIRSTKLEDSAMYFCASSRRTYEQYFGPGTRLTVT.

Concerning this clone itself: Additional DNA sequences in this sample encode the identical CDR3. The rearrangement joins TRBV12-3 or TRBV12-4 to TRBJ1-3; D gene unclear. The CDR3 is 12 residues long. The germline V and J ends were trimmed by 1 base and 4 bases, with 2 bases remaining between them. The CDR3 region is CASSLGGNTIYF. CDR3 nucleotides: TGTGCCAGCAGTTTAGGAGGAAACACCATATATTTT.

CDR3: CASSLEGQPTEAFF. The CDR3 nucleotides are TGTGCCAGCAGCTTAGAGGGACAGCCCACTGAAGCTTTCTTT. The rearrangement uses TRBV11-2 and TRBJ1-1; 7 positions agree with TRBD1. The CDR3 is made up of 14 amino acids. Germline CDR1 SGHAT, CDR2 FQNNGV. V lost 0 bases and J lost 4; bases outside the gene matches: 2. Using reference TRBV11-2 and TRBJ1-1 for the parts outside the CDR3, the full variable domain is EAGVAQSPRYKIIEKRQSVAFWCNPISGHATLYWYQQILGQGPKLLIQFQNNGVVDDSQLPKDRFSAERLKGVDSTLKIQPAKLEDSAVYLCASSLEGQPTEAFFGQGTRLTVV.

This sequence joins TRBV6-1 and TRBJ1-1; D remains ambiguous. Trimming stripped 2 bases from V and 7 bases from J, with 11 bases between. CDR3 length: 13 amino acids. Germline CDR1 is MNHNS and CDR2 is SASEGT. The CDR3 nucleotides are TGTGCCAGCAGTGAATTTGGAGGTAGTGAAGCTTTCTTT. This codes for CASSEFGGSEAFF.

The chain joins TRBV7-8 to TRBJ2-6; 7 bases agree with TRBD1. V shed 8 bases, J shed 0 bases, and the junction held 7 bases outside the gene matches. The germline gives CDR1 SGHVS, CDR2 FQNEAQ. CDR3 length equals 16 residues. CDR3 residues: CASGDRVASGANVLTF. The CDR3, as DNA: TGTGCCAGCGGCGACAGGGTGGCCTCTGGGGCCAACGTCCTGACTTTC.